The 32 T cell receptor beta chains below all came from one sample that was sequenced in a study of blood T cells in healthy people across ages. Together with a sample-barcoded 5' primer, a J-beta primer mix was included in a second PCR lasting roughly 6 to 12 cycles. TCRdb re-called the 5' RACE reads with MiXCR, one entry per CDR3 protein. The data hold some 1.4 million distinct CDR3 sequences, with roughly 40% observed a single time. Sequencing was performed on blood. The source is a woman younger than 30 in good health.

The V call is TRBV15, the J call TRBJ2-7; 8 nucleotides line up with TRBD2. The CDR3 contains 17 residues. Germline trimming cut 3 bases from V and 1 base from J; bases unmatched to any gene: 11. Looked up from germline, CDR1 is LNHNV and CDR2 is YYDKDF (reference sequence). For the CDR3, the DNA is TGTGCCACCAGCAGCGTACGGGGGGGCGTAAGGTCCTACGAGCAGTACTTC. It yields the protein CATSSVRGGVRSYEQYF.

The chain carries TRBV27 and TRBJ2-2; D is possibly TRBD1 or TRBD2 (5 bases each). This CDR3 comprises 15 residues. The V end lost 0 bases, the J end lost 4 bases, and 9 bases lay between the germline ends. CDR1 and CDR2 from the germline V gene are MNHEY and SMNVEV (reference sequence). The CDR3 DNA follows: TGTGCCAGCAGTTTATCGTTGGGGGTCACCGGGGAGCTGTTTTTT. This gives the protein CASSLSLGVTGELFF.

The chain employs TRBV28 and TRBJ1-6, with D possibly being TRBD1 (6 bases). Trimming removed 3 bases at V and 0 bases at J, with 21 bases between. This CDR3 has 20 residues. CDR1 is MDHEN and CDR2 is SYDVKM in the germline V gene. The CDR3 protein is CASSLAQGTLFSSYNSPLHF. DNA for the CDR3: TGTGCCAGCAGTTTGGCTCAAGGGACACTTTTTAGCTCCTATAATTCACCCCTCCACTTT.

The chain couples TRBV27 to TRBJ2-7, with a possible D match to TRBD2 (7 bases). Germline V CDR1 and CDR2: MNHEY, SMNVEV (reference sequence). This CDR3 is 17 amino acids long. Trimming removed 0 bases from V and 4 bases from J, with 19 bases in between. The CDR3 nucleotides read TGTGCCAGCAGTTTATCTGGGGGGGGGCCGGATCGATACGAGCAGTACTTC. This encodes CASSLSGGGPDRYEQYF.

Only a few counts were recorded for this clonotype. The chain employs TRBV6-2 or TRBV6-3 and TRBJ2-5; TRBD2 is a possible D gene (6 bases). CDR1 MNHEY and CDR2 SVGEGT come from the germline V gene. This CDR3 spans 14 amino acids. Trimming removed 2 bases from V and 1 base from J, with 8 bases in between. In DNA, the CDR3 is TGTGCCAGCAGTTACGTAGCGGTCCAAGAGACCCAGTACTTC. As protein: CASSYVAVQETQYF.

The chain joins TRBV6-5 to TRBJ1-5, with 7 bases lining up with TRBD1. CDR1 MNHEY and CDR2 SVGAGI come from the germline V gene. The CDR3 is 14 amino acids. Trimming took 5 bases from V and 7 from J; bases not matched to a gene: 8. The chain's CDR3 is CASSTHRGGQPQHF. CDR3 sequence (DNA): TGTGCCAGCAGTACGCACAGGGGCGGGCAGCCCCAGCATTTT.

This clonotype was counted at least ten times. The chain joins TRBV7-2 to TRBJ2-7; D is undetermined. The CDR3 covers 12 residues. Germline V gene lookup returns CDR1 SGHTA and CDR2 FQGNSA. Trimming pared 6 bases from V and 0 bases from J, leaving 6 bases between. The CDR3 DNA reads TGTGCCAGCAGGGCGGACTCCTACGAGCAGTACTTC. This codes for CASRADSYEQYF.

The chain joins TRBV27 to TRBJ1-6, with 9 bases that match TRBD1. The CDR3 extends over 15 amino acids. V lost 4 bases and J lost 7; bases outside the gene matches: 5. Germline V gene lookup returns CDR1 MNHEY and CDR2 SMNVEV (reference sequence). In DNA, the CDR3 is TGTGCCAGCAGTTCTAGACAGGGGGGCAATTCACCCCTCCACTTT. It is translated as CASSSRQGGNSPLHF.

This chain uses TRBV20-1 with TRBJ2-1, with 8 positions matching TRBD1. Germline CDR1 and CDR2: DFQATT and SNEGSKA (reference sequence). The CDR3 contains 13 residues. The ends lost 6 bases at V and 7 bases at J; junction bases unmatched: 8. CDR3 loop: CSARRTGRNEQFF. The CDR3 DNA reads as TGCAGTGCCCGCCGGACAGGGCGGAATGAGCAGTTCTTC.

This clonotype was counted between two and nine times. The chain employs TRBV29-1 and TRBJ1-1; 9 nucleotides agree with TRBD1. V lost 4 bases, J lost 0 bases, and 3 bases stayed unmatched. This CDR3 is built from 14 residues. Per the germline V gene, CDR1 is SQVTM and CDR2 is ANQGSEA. The CDR3 DNA reads as TGCAGCGTTGTGGGACAGGGTTTGAACACTGAAGCTTTCTTT. Translation: CSVVGQGLNTEAFF. Combining the CDR3 with reference TRBV29-1 and TRBJ1-1 gives the whole variable domain SAVISQKPSRDICQRGTSLTIQCQVDSQVTMMFWYRQQPGQSLTLIATANQGSEATYESGFVIDKFPISRPNLTFSTLTVSNMSPEDSSIYLCSVVGQGLNTEAFFGQGTRLTVV.

The rearrangement joins TRBV5-6 to TRBJ2-2; either TRBD1 or TRBD2 may fit D (6 bases each). V shed 2 bases and J shed 5 bases, with 13 bases lying between them. Germline values: CDR1 SGHDT, CDR2 YYEEEE. The CDR3 runs 15 residues. The CDR3 DNA is TGTGCCAGCAGCTTCGAGGAGGGGGGAACCGGGGAGCTGTTTTTT. This translates into CASSFEEGGTGELFF.

CDR3 loop: CASRDFRNTIYF. CDR3 sequence (DNA): TGTGCCAGCCGGGATTTCAGGAACACCATATATTTT. The chain has TRBV12-3 or TRBV12-4 and TRBJ1-3; D gene ambiguous. V was pared by 8 bases and J by 7 bases, with 12 bases between. CDR3 length equals 12 residues.

This clonotype was seen only a few times. This chain uses TRBV12-3 or TRBV12-4 with TRBJ1-2; no firm D call. There are 17 residues in the CDR3. The V and J ends lost 2 bases and 0 bases respectively, with 16 bases between them. The CDR3 DNA sequence: TGTGCCAGCAGTTTACGCGGGAGGACCGAAGCTAACTATGGCTACACCTTC. Protein: CASSLRGRTEANYGYTF.

This clonotype was seen a handful of times. V and J are TRBV20-1 and TRBJ2-3, with D unclear. Deletions cut 0 bases from V and 3 bases from J, with 19 bases between. The CDR3 totals 17 residues. CDR1 is DFQATT, CDR2 SNEGSKA, per germline (reference sequence). CDR3 amino acids: CSARDQFTVLVTDTQYF. CDR3 sequence (DNA): TGCAGTGCTAGAGATCAGTTTACGGTCCTGGTAACAGATACGCAGTATTTT.

V gene TRBV7-2 combines with J gene TRBJ2-1, with TRBD1 matching 11 bases. Trimming cost V 3 bases and J 5 bases; bases outside gene matches: 9. The CDR3 length is 17 residues. Germline V gene data show CDR1 as SGHTA and CDR2 as FQGNSA. The CDR3: CASSFSNGDRGDNEQFF. CDR3 DNA: TGTGCCAGCAGCTTTTCTAACGGGGACAGGGGGGACAATGAGCAGTTCTTC.

The chain joins TRBV5-1 to TRBJ2-7, with a possible D match to TRBD2 (6 bases). CDR3 size: 15 residues. Germline CDR1 SGHRS, CDR2 YFSETQ. V lost 6 bases, J lost 6 bases, and 22 bases lay in between. CDR3 sequence (DNA): TGCGCCAGCAAGTGGGACTTGGGAACGGGGCTCGAGCAGTACTTC. Translating gives CASKWDLGTGLEQYF. The whole variable domain, remainder taken from reference TRBV5-1 and TRBJ2-7, is KAGVTQTPRYLIKTRGQQVTLSCSPISGHRSVSWYQQTPGQGLQFLFEYFSETQRNKGNFPGRFSGRQFSNSRSEMNVSTLELGDSALYLCASKWDLGTGLEQYFGPGTRLTVT.

This chain connects TRBV18 to TRBJ1-2; D remains ambiguous. Germline CDR1 is KGHSH and CDR2 is LQKENI. This CDR3 comprises 14 residues. V shed 2 bases and J shed 0 bases, with 7 bases lying between them. The CDR3 DNA reads TGTGCCAGCTCACCAACAGCAGCTAACTATGGCTACACCTTC. It translates to CASSPTAANYGYTF. The full variable domain, rest sourced from reference TRBV18 and TRBJ1-2, is NAGVMQNPRHLVRRRGQEARLRCSPMKGHSHVYWYRQLPEEGLKFMVYLQKENIIDESGMPKERFSAEFPKEGPSILRIQQVVRGDSAAYFCASSPTAANYGYTFGSGTRLTVV.

This clonotype has only a few counts. The chain combines TRBV25-1 with TRBJ2-1; 11 bases match TRBD1. V shed 5 bases, J shed 4 bases, and the junction held 7 bases outside the gene matches. The CDR3 sequence is 16 residues long. Germline CDR1 MGHDK, CDR2 SYGVNS. In nucleotides, the CDR3 is TGTGCCAGCAGTTCCGGACAGGGGGCGGGTTACAATGAGCAGTTCTTC. As protein: CASSSGQGAGYNEQFF.

This chain links TRBV5-4 with TRBJ2-1; 8 bases fit TRBD1. The CDR3 runs to 12 residues. The J segment lost 10 bases and the V segment lost 4 bases, leaving 4 bases of the junction unmatched. Germline V CDR1 and CDR2: SGHNT, YYREEE (reference sequence). DNA of the CDR3: TGTGCCAGCAGCATAGGACAGGGCGAGCAGTTCTTC. Protein sequence: CASSIGQGEQFF. Variable domain in full (rest from reference TRBV5-4 and TRBJ2-1): ETGVTQSPTHLIKTRGQQVTLRCSSQSGHNTVSWYQQALGQGPQFIFQYYREEENGRGNFPPRFSGLQFPNYSSELNVNALELDDSALYLCASSIGQGEQFFGPGTRLTVL.

This clonotype appeared a single time. The chain links TRBV13 to TRBJ2-5, with 8 bases lining up with TRBD1. Germline trimming cut 7 bases from V and 11 bases from J; bases unmatched to any gene: 12. CDR3 length: 13 amino acids. Germline V gives CDR1 PRHDT, CDR2 FYEKMQ (reference sequence). The CDR3 DNA is TGTGCCAGCACCCTGAGAGACAGGGGTGAGCAGTACTTC. Translation gives CASTLRDRGEQYF.

The chain combines TRBV4-1 with TRBJ1-4, with D perhaps TRBD1 (6 bases). V was shortened by 4 bases and J by 4 bases, with 13 bases between the two germline ends. Looked up from germline, CDR1 is MGHRA and CDR2 is YSYEKL. This CDR3 region has 15 residues. CDR3 sequence: CASSLQPGDNEKLFF. The CDR3 DNA sequence: TGCGCCAGCAGCCTACAGCCAGGGGATAATGAAAAACTGTTTTTT.

The chain combines TRBV20-1 with TRBJ1-2; 9 bases match TRBD1. With V trimmed by 5 bases and J by 5 bases, 9 bases remained unmatched. CDR1 DFQATT and CDR2 SNEGSKA come from the germline V gene (reference sequence). This CDR3 has 14 residues. The CDR3 region has the DNA TGCAGTGCTCCCACAGGGGGCGCGGCTTATGGCTACACCTTC. It codes for CSAPTGGAAYGYTF.

This clonotype was found a few times. This chain links TRBV20-1 with TRBJ1-1, with D possibly being TRBD1 (5 bases). Trimming shortened V by 7 bases and J by 6 bases, and 9 bases separated the two germline ends. The CDR3 spans 10 residues. CDR1 is DFQATT and CDR2 is SNEGSKA in the germline V gene (reference sequence). The CDR3 DNA is TGCAGTGGACAGATGGCTGAAGCTTTCTTT. This encodes CSGQMAEAFF.

The chain has TRBV10-3 and TRBJ1-5, with 7 bases that match TRBD1. The CDR3 loop spans 13 amino acids. V dropped 3 bases and J dropped 5; count of bases not matched to a gene: 1. Germline CDR1 is ENHRY and CDR2 is SYGVKD. In DNA form, the CDR3 reads TGTGCCATCAGTGAAGACAGGGATCAGCCCCAGCATTTT. Translation: CAISEDRDQPQHF.

A few counts support this clonotype. CDR3 in DNA: TGTGCCAGCAGTGACGGTAGGGCCAGTGAAGCTTTCTTT. Its protein is CASSDGRASEAFF. The J gene is TRBJ1-1, the V gene TRBV6-4; D remains unclear. The germline gives CDR1 MRHNA, CDR2 SNTAGT. V lost 2 bases, J lost 7 bases, and 11 bases lay in between. CDR3 size: 13 residues.

The V gene is TRBV10-3, the J gene TRBJ1-5; TRBD1 might be the D (5 bases). Germline CDR1 reads ENHRY; CDR2 reads SYGVKD. This CDR3 is built from 14 residues. V lost 2 bases to trimming and J lost 1 base, with 6 bases between them. This CDR3 reads CAISEGGSNQPQHF. The CDR3 region has the DNA TGTGCCATCAGTGAGGGGGGGAGCAATCAGCCCCAGCATTTT.

The chain has TRBV20-1 and TRBJ2-7; a weak D match, TRBD1 (6 bases). V was cut by 5 bases and J by 3 bases, with 17 bases left in between. The CDR3 contains 14 residues. Per the germline V gene, CDR1 is DFQATT and CDR2 is SNEGSKA (reference sequence). The CDR3 DNA sequence: TGCAGTGCTGGGGGCCCGCGAGGAAACTACGAGCAGTACTTC. Protein sequence: CSAGGPRGNYEQYF.

The CDR3 here is CASSQGSGEFEKLFF. The CDR3 nucleotides are TGCGCCAGCAGCCAAGGCTCCGGGGAATTTGAAAAACTGTTTTTT. V is TRBV4-1 and J is TRBJ1-4; D not resolved. V was clipped by 1 base and J by 7 bases, with 13 bases between them. The CDR3 extends over 15 amino acids. Germline lookup yields CDR1 MGHRA and CDR2 YSYEKL.

The chain is built from TRBV7-2 and TRBJ2-3, with 11 positions matching TRBD2. This CDR3 has 14 amino acids. V gave up 6 bases and J gave up 5 bases; unmatched junction bases: 4. In germline, CDR1 is SGHTA, CDR2 FQGNSA. In DNA form, the CDR3 reads TGTGCCAGCAGACTAGCGGGAGCGGAAGATACGCAGTATTTT. As protein: CASRLAGAEDTQYF. Full variable domain (rest looked up from reference TRBV7-2 and TRBJ2-3): GAGVSQSPSNKVTEKGKDVELRCDPISGHTALYWYRQSLGQGLEFLIYFQGNSAPDKSGLPSDRFSAERTGGSVSTLTIQRTQQEDSAVYLCASRLAGAEDTQYFGPGTRLTVL.

The chain carries TRBV7-2 and TRBJ2-7, with D possibly matching TRBD2 (5 bases). This CDR3 has 15 residues. Trimming removed 6 bases at V and 0 bases at J, with 15 bases between. Looked up from germline, CDR1 is SGHTA and CDR2 is FQGNSA. DNA for the CDR3: TGTGCCAGCAGGTTTAGTGGGGAGAGCTCCTACGAGCAGTACTTC. Protein sequence: CASRFSGESSYEQYF.

This clonotype appeared a few times. The genes are TRBV20-1 and TRBJ2-1, with 8 bases lining up with TRBD2. V gave up 1 base and J gave up 9 bases; unmatched junction bases: 8. CDR3 length equals 14 residues. Germline CDR1 DFQATT, CDR2 SNEGSKA (reference sequence). This chain's CDR3 is CSARVRAGVSEQFF. CDR3 bases: TGCAGTGCTAGAGTGCGAGCGGGAGTAAGTGAGCAGTTCTTC.

The chain combines TRBV20-1 with TRBJ2-1; 11 bases line up with TRBD2. The germline gives CDR1 DFQATT, CDR2 SNEGSKA (reference sequence). The CDR3 length is 15 residues. Trimming at V came to 6 bases and at J to 5 bases, leaving 9 bases not matched to a gene. The CDR3 nucleotides are TGCAGTGCCTCACTAGCGGGAGTTCACCACAATGAGCAGTTCTTC. Encoded protein: CSASLAGVHHNEQFF.